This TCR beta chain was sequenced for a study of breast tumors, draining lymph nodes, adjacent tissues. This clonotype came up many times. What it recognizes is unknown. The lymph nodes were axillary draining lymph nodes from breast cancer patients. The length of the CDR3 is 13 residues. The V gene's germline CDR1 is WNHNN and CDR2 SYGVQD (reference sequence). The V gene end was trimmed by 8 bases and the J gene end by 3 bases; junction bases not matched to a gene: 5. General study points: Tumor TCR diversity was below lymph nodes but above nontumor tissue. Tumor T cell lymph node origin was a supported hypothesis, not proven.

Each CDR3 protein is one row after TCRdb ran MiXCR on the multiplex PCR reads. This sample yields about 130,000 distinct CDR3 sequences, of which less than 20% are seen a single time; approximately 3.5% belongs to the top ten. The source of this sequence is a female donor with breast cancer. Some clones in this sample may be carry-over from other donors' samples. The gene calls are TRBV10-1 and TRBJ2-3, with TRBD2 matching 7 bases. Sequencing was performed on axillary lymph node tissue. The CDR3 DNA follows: TGCGCCAGCTCAGCGGGAACAACAGATACGCAGTATTTT. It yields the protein CASSAGTTDTQYF.